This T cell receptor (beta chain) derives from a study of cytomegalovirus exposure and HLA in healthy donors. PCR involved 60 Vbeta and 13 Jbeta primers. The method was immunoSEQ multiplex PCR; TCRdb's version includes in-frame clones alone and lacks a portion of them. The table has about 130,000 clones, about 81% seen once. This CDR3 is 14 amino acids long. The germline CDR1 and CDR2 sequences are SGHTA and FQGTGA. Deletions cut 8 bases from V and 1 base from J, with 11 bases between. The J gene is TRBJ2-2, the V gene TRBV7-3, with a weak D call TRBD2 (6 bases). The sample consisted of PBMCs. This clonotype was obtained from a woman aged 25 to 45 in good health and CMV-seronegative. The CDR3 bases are TGTGCCAGCGCGTTGGGGGGGAACACCGGGGAGCTGTTTTTT. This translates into CASALGGNTGELFF.